What follows are 6 T cell receptor beta chains derived from one specimen sequenced in a study of cytomegalovirus exposure and HLA in healthy donors. The assay was immunoSEQ multiplex PCR, and TCRdb's table has in-frame clones only and misses some. The table has approximately 150,000 clones, roughly 86% seen once; the top ten hold approximately 8.7%. The specimen sequenced was PBMCs. The source of these receptors is a man aged 18-30 years in good health and CMV-seropositive.

This chain uses TRBV5-1 with TRBJ2-1; 10 bases are shared with TRBD2. The CDR3 spans 15 residues. V was clipped by 2 bases and J by 8 bases; unmatched bases: 7. Germline V gives CDR1 SGHRS, CDR2 YFSETQ. CDR3 nucleotides: TGCGCCAGCAGCTTAGGGGCTAGCGGGAGCTATGAGCAGTTCTTC. Amino acid sequence: CASSLGASGSYEQFF.

CDR3 bases: TGTGCCAGCAGCCAACCGCTGGACAGGGTGACAGATACGCAGTATTTT. Translated, it gives CASSQPLDRVTDTQYF. V gene TRBV7-6 combines with J gene TRBJ2-3, with TRBD1 matching 8 bases. Germline CDR1 and CDR2: SGHVS and FNYEAQ. The CDR3 loop spans 16 amino acids. V gave up 5 bases and J gave up 3 bases; unmatched junction bases: 10. The variable domain in full, with the rest retrieved from reference TRBV7-6 and TRBJ2-3, is GAGVSQSPRYKVTKRGQDVALRCDPISGHVSLYWYRQALGQGPEFLTYFNYEAQQDKSGLPNDRFSAERPEGSISTLTIQRTEQRDSAMYRCASSQPLDRVTDTQYFGPGTRLTVL.

This chain links TRBV27 with TRBJ1-5; 8 bases match TRBD1. This CDR3 region has 15 residues. The V gene end was trimmed by 5 bases and the J gene end by 2 bases; junction bases not matched to a gene: 5. Germline loops: CDR1 MNHEY, CDR2 SMNVEV (reference sequence). The CDR3 here is CASSNGQGGNQPQHF. CDR3 coding DNA: TGTGCCAGCAGTAACGGACAGGGCGGCAATCAGCCCCAGCATTTT.

The chain has TRBV28 and TRBJ1-1, with D uncertain. This CDR3 has 15 residues. CDR1 and CDR2 (germline): MDHEN, SYDVKM. Trimming took off 2 bases at V and 5 bases at J, with 15 bases between the two ends. CDR3 region: CASSLLVRTWTEAFF. Written as DNA, the CDR3 is TGTGCCAGCAGTTTACTTGTGCGGACTTGGACTGAAGCTTTCTTT.

The chain recombines TRBV5-1 with TRBJ1-1, with D uncertain. Germline CDR1 SGHRS, CDR2 YFSETQ. This CDR3 has 14 amino acids. The ends were cut back, 0 bases at V and 4 bases at J, with 10 bases in the middle. The CDR3 nucleotides are TGCGCCAGCAGCTTGGTTGAGTTCGCCACTGAAGCTTTCTTT. Translation gives CASSLVEFATEAFF.

This clone was observed once. The chain is built from TRBV2 and TRBJ2-7; 7 bases agree with TRBD1. This CDR3 is 13 amino acids long. Germline CDR1 and CDR2: SNHLY and FYNNEI. Losses at the gene ends were 4 bases for V and 2 bases for J; bases not matched to a gene: 2. CDR3 sequence reads: CASSVTGAYEQYF. The DNA of the CDR3 is TGTGCCAGCAGTGTCACAGGGGCCTACGAGCAGTACTTC. Looking up the rest from reference TRBV2 and TRBJ2-7 gives the full variable domain: EPEVTQTPSHQVTQMGQEVILRCVPISNHLYFYWYRQILGQKVEFLVSFYNNEISEKSEIFDDQFSVERPDGSNFTLKIRSTKLEDSAMYFCASSVTGAYEQYFGPGTRLTVT.